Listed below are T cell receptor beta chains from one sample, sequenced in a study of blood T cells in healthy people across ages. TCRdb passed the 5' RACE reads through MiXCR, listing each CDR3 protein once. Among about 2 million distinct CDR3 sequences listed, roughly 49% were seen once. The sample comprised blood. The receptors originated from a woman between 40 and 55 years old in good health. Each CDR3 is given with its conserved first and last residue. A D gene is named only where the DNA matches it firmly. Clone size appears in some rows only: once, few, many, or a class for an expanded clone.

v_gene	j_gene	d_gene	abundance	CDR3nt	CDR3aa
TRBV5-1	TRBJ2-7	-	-	TGCGCCAGCCAGACCAAACCCGGGGACCTCGAGCAGTACTTC	CASQTKPGDLEQYF
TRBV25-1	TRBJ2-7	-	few	TGTGCCAGCAGTGAAGAAGTTCCTGATTACGAGCAGTACTTC	CASSEEVPDYEQYF
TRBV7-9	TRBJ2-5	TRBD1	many	TGTGCCAGCAGTTTAGGTACAGGGGGGCAAGAGACCCAGTACTTC	CASSLGTGGQETQYF
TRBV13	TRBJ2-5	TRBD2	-	TGTACCAGCAGCTCTCTAGCGGGAAGACTCCAAGAGACCCAGTACTTC	CTSSSLAGRLQETQYF
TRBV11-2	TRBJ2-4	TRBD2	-	TGTGCCAGCAGCTTAGATACGAGCGGGGTTGGCAAAAACATTCAGTACTTC	CASSLDTSGVGKNIQYF
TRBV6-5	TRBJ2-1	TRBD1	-	TGTGCCAGCAGCCGGGTTACAGGGGGAAGGAGCAATGAGCAGTTCTTC	CASSRVTGGRSNEQFF
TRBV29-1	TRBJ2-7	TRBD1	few	TGCAGCGTACTAGGGGACAGGGCTGGGACCTACGAGCAGTACTTC	CSVLGDRAGTYEQYF
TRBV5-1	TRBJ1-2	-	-	TGCGCCAGCGGCTTGGTGTCATATTATCATGGCTACACCTTC	CASGLVSYYHGYTF
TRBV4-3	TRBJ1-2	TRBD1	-	TGCGCCAGCCGTGGTCAGGGGGCATCGAACTATGGCTACACCTTC	CASRGQGASNYGYTF
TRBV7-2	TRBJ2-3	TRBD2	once	TGTGCCAGCAGCCGTCCTAGCGGGGGGCCTCGCAGCACAGATACGCAGTATTTT	CASSRPSGGPRSTDTQYF
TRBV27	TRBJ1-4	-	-	TGTGCCAGCGGTTTACTTGGGACAATGGATGAAAAACTGTTTTTT	CASGLLGTMDEKLFF
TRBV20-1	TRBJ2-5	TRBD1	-	TGCAGTACTAGACAGGGGGATGAGGAGACCCAGTACTTC	CSTRQGDEETQYF
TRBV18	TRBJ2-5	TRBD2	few	TGTGCCAGCTCACCAAATAGCGGGCAAGAGACCCAGTACTTC	CASSPNSGQETQYF
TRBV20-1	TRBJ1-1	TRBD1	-	TGCAGTGCTAGAGACAGGGACAGGGGGAGCACTGAAGCTTTCTTT	CSARDRDRGSTEAFF
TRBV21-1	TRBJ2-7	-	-	TGTGCCAGCAGCATTGTGGGGCCAGGGGGGAACTACGAGCAGTACTTC	CASSIVGPGGNYEQYF
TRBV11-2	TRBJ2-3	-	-	TGTGCCAGCAGCGCTGTTTCGGATACGCAGTATTTT	CASSAVSDTQYF
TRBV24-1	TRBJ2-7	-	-	TGTGCCACCAGTGATAGCGGACACGAGCAGTACTTC	CATSDSGHEQYF
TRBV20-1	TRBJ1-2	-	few	TGCAGTGCGTACCCGGACAGAGCCTATGGCTACACCTTC	CSAYPDRAYGYTF
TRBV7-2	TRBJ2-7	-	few	TGTGCCAGCAGCTTAGTGTGGACAAGCTACGAGCAGTACTTC	CASSLVWTSYEQYF
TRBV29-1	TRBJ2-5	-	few	TGCAGCGTGCCTTCCGGGGCCAGTCAAGAGACCCAGTACTTC	CSVPSGASQETQYF
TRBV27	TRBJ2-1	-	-	TGTGCCAGCACAAAATCCACAGGGGGGGCCTACAATGAGCAGTTCTTC	CASTKSTGGAYNEQFF
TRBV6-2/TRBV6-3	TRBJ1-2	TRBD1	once	TGTGCCAGCAGTTACGGGACAGGGGGCAGGGACTATGGCTACACCTTC	CASSYGTGGRDYGYTF
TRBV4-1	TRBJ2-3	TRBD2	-	TGCGCCAGCAGCCAAGTAGGGACTAGCATCATCGGAGATACGCAGTATTTT	CASSQVGTSIIGDTQYF
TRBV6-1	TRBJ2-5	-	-	TGTGCCAGCAGTGAAGCGAGGAGTTGGGGGGAGACCCAGTACTTC	CASSEARSWGETQYF